One and the same sample provided the 8 T cell receptor beta chains below, sequenced in a study of CD8 T cells in Susac syndrome. RNA totalling about 0.45 to 1 ug underwent reverse transcription with random hexamers. TCRdb reanalysed the immunoSEQ multiplex PCR reads using MiXCR and keeps one entry per CDR3 protein. Here the sample spans roughly 67,000 distinct CDR3 sequences, about 95% being singletons. Sequencing was carried out using CD8+ T cells from PBMCs. The receptors were gathered from a human donor with multiple sclerosis.

The chain uses TRBV12-3 or TRBV12-4 and TRBJ1-2; 7 bases align to TRBD1. The CDR3 sequence is 13 residues long. V shed 8 bases, J shed 6 bases, and the junction held 9 bases outside the gene matches. The CDR3: CASVGGGSHGYTF. The CDR3 nucleotides read TGTGCCAGCGTGGGAGGGGGCAGTCATGGCTACACCTTC.

The chain uses TRBV7-6 and TRBJ1-1; D is possibly TRBD1 (5 bases). The CDR3 has 15 residues. Germline CDR1 is SGHVS and CDR2 is FNYEAQ. The V end lost 1 base, the J end lost 0 bases, and 9 bases lay between the germline ends. CDR3 residues: CASSLVGDMNTEAFF. The DNA of the CDR3 is TGTGCCAGCAGCTTAGTAGGGGATATGAACACTGAAGCTTTCTTT.

This clonotype has a single count. The rearrangement uses TRBV6-1 and TRBJ2-2; D might be TRBD2 (5 bases). This CDR3 spans 15 amino acids. Deletions cut 4 bases from V and 7 bases from J, with 16 bases between. Germline V gives CDR1 MNHNS, CDR2 SASEGT. This CDR3 is CASSARAGVVGELFF. DNA for the CDR3: TGTGCCAGCAGTGCACGGGCCGGGGTCGTCGGGGAGCTGTTTTTT.

The V gene is TRBV5-1, the J gene TRBJ2-7; TRBD1 might be the D (7 bases). Between the trimmed V and J ends, which lost 4 bases and 3 bases, there was a span of 23 bases. Germline CDR1 is SGHRS and CDR2 is YFSETQ. CDR3 length equals 17 residues. The DNA for the CDR3 is TGCGCCAGCAGCCCAGACCGCGACAGGGAGGCTGGCTACGAGCAGTACTTC. Its protein product is CASSPDRDREAGYEQYF.

The J gene is TRBJ1-2, the V gene TRBV29-1; 9 bases map to TRBD1. This CDR3 contains 13 residues. V shed 5 bases and J 5 bases; nucleotides not matched to a gene: 6. CDR1 SQVTM and CDR2 ANQGSEA come from the germline V gene. CDR3 in DNA: TGCAGCGTTTTGGGACAGGGATCATATGGCTACACCTTC. Translation gives CSVLGQGSYGYTF.

V usage is TRBV6-6 and J usage is TRBJ1-5; D is unclear. The CDR3 is 14 amino acids. Germline assignment: CDR1 MNHNY and CDR2 SVGAGI (reference sequence). V was trimmed by 6 bases and J by 0 bases, leaving 9 bases between them. CDR3 region: CASSFAPSNQPQHF. In nucleotides, the CDR3 is TGTGCCAGCAGCTTTGCCCCTAGCAATCAGCCCCAGCATTTT.

V is TRBV30 and J is TRBJ1-3; D ambiguous. Trimming pared 2 bases from V and 0 bases from J, leaving 5 bases between. Germline V gene data show CDR1 as GTSNPN and CDR2 as SVGIG (reference sequence). This CDR3 has 13 amino acids. The CDR3 sequence is CAWSFASGNTIYF. CDR3 nucleotide sequence: TGTGCCTGGAGTTTTGCCTCTGGAAACACCATATATTTT.

The chain employs TRBV30 and TRBJ2-1; maybe TRBD2 (6 bases). The V gene lost 2 bases and the J gene lost 4 bases, with 9 bases spanning the gap. The CDR3 is made up of 13 amino acids. Germline assignment: CDR1 GTSNPN and CDR2 SVGIG (reference sequence). CDR3 bases: TGTGCCTGGAGTCCTAGCGTATACAATGAGCAGTTCTTC. Its translation is CAWSPSVYNEQFF.